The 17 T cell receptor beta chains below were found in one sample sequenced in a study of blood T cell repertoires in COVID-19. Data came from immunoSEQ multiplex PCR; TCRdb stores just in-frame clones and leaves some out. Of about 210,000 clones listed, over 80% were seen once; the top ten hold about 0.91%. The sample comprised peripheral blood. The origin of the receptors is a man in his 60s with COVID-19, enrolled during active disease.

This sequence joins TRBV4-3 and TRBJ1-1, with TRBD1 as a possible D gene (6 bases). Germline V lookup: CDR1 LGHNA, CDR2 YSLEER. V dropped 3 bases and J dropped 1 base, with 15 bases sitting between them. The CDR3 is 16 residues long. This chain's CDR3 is CASSHRQERWNTEAFF. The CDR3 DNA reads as TGCGCCAGCAGCCATAGACAGGAGAGATGGAACACTGAAGCTTTCTTT.

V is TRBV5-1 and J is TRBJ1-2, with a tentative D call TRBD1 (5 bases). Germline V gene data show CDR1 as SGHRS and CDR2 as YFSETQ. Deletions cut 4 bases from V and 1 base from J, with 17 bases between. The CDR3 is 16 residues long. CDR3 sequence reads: CASSQRRGRVNYGYTF. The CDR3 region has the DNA TGCGCCAGCAGCCAAAGGCGGGGCAGGGTTAACTATGGCTACACCTTC.

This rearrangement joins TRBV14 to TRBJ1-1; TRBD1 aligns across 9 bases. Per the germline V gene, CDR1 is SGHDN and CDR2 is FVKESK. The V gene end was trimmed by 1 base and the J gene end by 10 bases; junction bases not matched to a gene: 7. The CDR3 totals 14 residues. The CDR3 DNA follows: TGTGCCAGCAGCCAAGCCACCGGGACAGGGACAGCTTTCTTT. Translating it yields CASSQATGTGTAFF.

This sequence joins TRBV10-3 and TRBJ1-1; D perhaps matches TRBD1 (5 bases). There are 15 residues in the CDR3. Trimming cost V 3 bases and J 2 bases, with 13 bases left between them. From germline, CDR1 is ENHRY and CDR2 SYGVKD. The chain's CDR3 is CAISETPGLNTEAFF. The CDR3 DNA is TGTGCCATCAGTGAAACTCCAGGGCTTAACACTGAAGCTTTCTTT.

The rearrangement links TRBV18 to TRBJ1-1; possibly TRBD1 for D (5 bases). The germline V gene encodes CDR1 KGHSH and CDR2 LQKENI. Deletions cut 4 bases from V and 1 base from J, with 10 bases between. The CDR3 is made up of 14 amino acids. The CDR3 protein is CASSRTRANTEAFF. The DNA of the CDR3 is TGTGCCAGCTCACGGACCAGGGCGAACACTGAAGCTTTCTTT.

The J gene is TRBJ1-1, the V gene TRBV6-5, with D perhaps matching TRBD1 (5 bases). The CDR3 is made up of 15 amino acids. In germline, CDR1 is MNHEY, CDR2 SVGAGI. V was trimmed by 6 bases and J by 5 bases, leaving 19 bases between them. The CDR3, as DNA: TGTGCCAGCAGCCACCCGACACGTTCAGGGACTGAAGCTTTCTTT. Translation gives CASSHPTRSGTEAFF.

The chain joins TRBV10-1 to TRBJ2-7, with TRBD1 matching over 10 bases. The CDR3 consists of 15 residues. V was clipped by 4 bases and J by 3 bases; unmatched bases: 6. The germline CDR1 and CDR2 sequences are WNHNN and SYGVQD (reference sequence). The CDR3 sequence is CASSGPGQGLYEQYF. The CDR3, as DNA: TGCGCCAGCAGTGGACCGGGACAGGGGCTCTACGAGCAGTACTTC.

In nucleotides, the CDR3 is TGTGCCTGGATGGGAGGCGGGAACACTGAAGCTTTCTTT. As protein: CAWMGGGNTEAFF. The chain has TRBV30 and TRBJ1-1, with no clear D. V was cut by 4 bases and J by 1 base, with 10 bases left in between. Germline lookup yields CDR1 GTSNPN and CDR2 SVGIG (reference sequence). CDR3 length equals 13 residues.

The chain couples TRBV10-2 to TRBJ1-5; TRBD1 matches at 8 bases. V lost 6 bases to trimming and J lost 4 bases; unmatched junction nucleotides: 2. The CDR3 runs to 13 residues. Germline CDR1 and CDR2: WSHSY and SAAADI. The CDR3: CASRGQENQPQHF. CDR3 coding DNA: TGCGCCAGCAGGGGACAGGAGAATCAGCCCCAGCATTTT.

CDR3 amino acids: CASSLRTSGSQYNEQFF. Written as DNA, the CDR3 is TGCGCCAGCAGCTTGAGGACTAGCGGGAGTCAATACAATGAGCAGTTCTTC. The chain couples TRBV5-1 to TRBJ2-1, with TRBD2 matching over 13 bases. The CDR3 is 17 residues long. Germline V CDR1 and CDR2: SGHRS, YFSETQ. V trimming: 1 base; J trimming: 4 bases; junction bases outside the gene matches: 5.

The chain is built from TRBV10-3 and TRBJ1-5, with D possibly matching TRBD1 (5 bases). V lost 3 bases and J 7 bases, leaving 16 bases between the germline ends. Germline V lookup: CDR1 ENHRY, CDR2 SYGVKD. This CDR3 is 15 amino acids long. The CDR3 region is CAISDAGRGGQPQHF. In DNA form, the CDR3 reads TGTGCCATCAGTGATGCGGGACGGGGCGGACAGCCCCAGCATTTT.

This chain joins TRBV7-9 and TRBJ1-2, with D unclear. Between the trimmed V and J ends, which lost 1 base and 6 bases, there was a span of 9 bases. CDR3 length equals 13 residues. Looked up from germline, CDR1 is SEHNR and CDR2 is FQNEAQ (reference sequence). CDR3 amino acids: CASSLGVEDGYTF. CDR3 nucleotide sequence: TGTGCCAGCAGCTTAGGGGTAGAGGATGGCTACACCTTC.

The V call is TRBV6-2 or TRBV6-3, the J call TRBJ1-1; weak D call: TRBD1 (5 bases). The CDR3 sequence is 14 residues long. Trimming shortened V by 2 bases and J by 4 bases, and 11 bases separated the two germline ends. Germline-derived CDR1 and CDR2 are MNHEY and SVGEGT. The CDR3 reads CASSYRGRATEAFF. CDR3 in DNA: TGTGCCAGCAGTTACCGGGGGAGGGCCACTGAAGCTTTCTTT.

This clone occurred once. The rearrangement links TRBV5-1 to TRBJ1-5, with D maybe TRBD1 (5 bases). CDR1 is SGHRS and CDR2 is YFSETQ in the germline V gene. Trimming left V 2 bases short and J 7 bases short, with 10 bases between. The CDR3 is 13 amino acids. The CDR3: CASSFREGQPQHF. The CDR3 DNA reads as TGCGCCAGCAGCTTCAGGGAGGGACAGCCCCAGCATTTT.

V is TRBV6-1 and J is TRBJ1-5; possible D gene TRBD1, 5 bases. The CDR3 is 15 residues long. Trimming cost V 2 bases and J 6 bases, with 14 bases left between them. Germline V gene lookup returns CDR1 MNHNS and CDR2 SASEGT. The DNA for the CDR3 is TGTGCCAGCAGTGAAAGGCGGGGACGGGGTCAGCCCCAGCATTTT. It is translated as CASSERRGRGQPQHF.

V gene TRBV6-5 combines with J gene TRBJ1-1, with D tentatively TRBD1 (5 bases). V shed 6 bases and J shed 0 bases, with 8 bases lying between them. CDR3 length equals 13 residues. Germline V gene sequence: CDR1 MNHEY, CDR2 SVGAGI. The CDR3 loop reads CASRAGMNTEAFF. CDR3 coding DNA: TGTGCCAGCAGGGCAGGGATGAACACTGAAGCTTTCTTT.

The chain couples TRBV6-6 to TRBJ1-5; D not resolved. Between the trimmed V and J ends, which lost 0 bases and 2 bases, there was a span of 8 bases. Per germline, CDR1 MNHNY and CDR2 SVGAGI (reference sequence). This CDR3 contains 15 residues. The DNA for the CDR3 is TGTGCCAGCAGTTACTCGAGGGCAGGCAATCAGCCCCAGCATTTT. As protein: CASSYSRAGNQPQHF.